Below are 3 T cell receptor beta chains sequenced from a single sample in a study of T cell changes during pregnancy in multiple sclerosis. Produced via immunoSEQ multiplex PCR; TCRdb's table is partial and in-frame only. The sample lists around 56,000 clones, about 94% occurring once. The source material was peripheral blood, sampled in the third trimester of pregnancy. Receptors originate from a female donor in good health, enrolled as a control in a pregnancy study.

V gene TRBV11-2 combines with J gene TRBJ1-4, with a possible D match to TRBD1 (5 bases). From germline, CDR1 is SGHAT and CDR2 FQNNGV. CDR3 size: 17 residues. V lost 1 base and J 2 bases, leaving 14 bases between the germline ends. As DNA, the CDR3 is TGTGCCAGCAGCTTAGTTCGGGGGGAGGGGACTAATGAAAAACTGTTTTTT. Translating gives CASSLVRGEGTNEKLFF.

This clone has a single count. V usage is TRBV7-2 and J usage is TRBJ1-4; weak D call: TRBD1 (5 bases). Germline V lookup: CDR1 SGHTA, CDR2 FQGNSA. V was pared by 2 bases and J by 6 bases, with 10 bases between. This CDR3 is built from 14 residues. The CDR3 region is CASSLQGGDEKLFF. CDR3 DNA: TGTGCCAGCAGCTTACAGGGTGGGGATGAAAAACTGTTTTTT.

The rearrangement joins TRBV6-5 to TRBJ1-1, with 8 bases lining up with TRBD1. The V gene's germline CDR1 is MNHEY and CDR2 SVGAGI. The CDR3 runs to 15 residues. Germline trimming cut 2 bases from V and 1 base from J; bases unmatched to any gene: 3. The CDR3 region is CASSYPGTGNTEAFF. The CDR3 nucleotides are TGTGCCAGCAGTTACCCCGGGACAGGGAACACTGAAGCTTTCTTT.